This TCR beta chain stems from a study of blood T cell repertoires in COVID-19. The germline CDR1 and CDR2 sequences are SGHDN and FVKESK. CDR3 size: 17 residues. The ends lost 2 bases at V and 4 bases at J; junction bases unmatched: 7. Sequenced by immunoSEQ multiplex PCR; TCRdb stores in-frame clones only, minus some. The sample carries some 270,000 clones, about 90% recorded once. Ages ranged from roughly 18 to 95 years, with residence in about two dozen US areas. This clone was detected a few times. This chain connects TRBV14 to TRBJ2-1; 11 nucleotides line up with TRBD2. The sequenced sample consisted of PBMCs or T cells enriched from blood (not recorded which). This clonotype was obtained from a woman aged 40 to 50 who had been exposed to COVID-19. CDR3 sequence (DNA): TGTGCCAGCAGCCAACGAGGGTCTAGCGGGAGGTACAATGAGCAGTTCTTC. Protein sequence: CASSQRGSSGRYNEQFF.